The 21 T cell receptor beta chains below all came from one sample that was sequenced in a study of memory CD4+ T cells and cytomegalovirus serostatus. The sort gate was single viable CD3+CD4+CD8-CD45RO+ cells for memory CD4+ T cells. Sequenced by immunoSEQ multiplex PCR; TCRdb stores in-frame clones only, minus some. Of over 65,000 clones listed, 80% are singletons. The source material was memory CD4+ T cells from blood. The receptors were gathered from an adult in good health and CMV-seronegative.

This chain links TRBV7-9 with TRBJ2-5, with a possible D match to TRBD1 (6 bases). Deletions cut 5 bases from V and 1 base from J, with 11 bases between. Germline values: CDR1 SEHNR, CDR2 FQNEAQ (reference sequence). The CDR3 runs 14 residues. CDR3 nucleotide sequence: TGTGCCAGCAGCCTTACAGGGCCCCAAGAGACCCAGTACTTC. Residues: CASSLTGPQETQYF.

The chain combines TRBV5-1 with TRBJ1-3; D not certain. The CDR3 extends over 16 amino acids. Germline V gene lookup returns CDR1 SGHRS and CDR2 YFSETQ. The V gene lost 5 bases and the J gene lost 2 bases, with 17 bases spanning the gap. CDR3 in amino acids: CASRPTAGSAGNTIYF. In DNA, the CDR3 is TGCGCCAGCAGACCAACAGCAGGATCCGCTGGAAACACCATATATTTT. The full variable domain, with the rest looked up from reference TRBV5-1 and TRBJ1-3, is KAGVTQTPRYLIKTRGQQVTLSCSPISGHRSVSWYQQTPGQGLQFLFEYFSETQRNKGNFPGRFSGRQFSNSRSEMNVSTLELGDSALYLCASRPTAGSAGNTIYFGEGSWLTVV.

This clone was picked up one time. This chain joins TRBV6-5 and TRBJ1-1; weak D call: TRBD1 (5 bases). The V end was cut by 11 bases, the J end by 10 bases, with 14 bases between. CDR3 length: 10 amino acids. Germline CDR1 and CDR2: MNHEY and SVGAGI. The CDR3 is CALRFGGAFF. The CDR3 DNA sequence: TGTGCCCTTAGGTTCGGGGGAGCTTTCTTT.

The CDR3 here is CASSSAVRTEAFF. CDR3 DNA sequence: TGTGCCAGCAGCTCCGCCGTCCGCACTGAAGCTTTCTTT. The chain couples TRBV7-3 to TRBJ1-1; no clear D. This CDR3 region has 13 residues. With 4 bases removed from V and 4 bases from J, the gap between germline ends came to 10 bases. The germline gives CDR1 SGHTA, CDR2 FQGTGA. Full variable domain (rest looked up from reference TRBV7-3 and TRBJ1-1): GAGVSQTPSNKVTEKGKYVELRCDPISGHTALYWYRQSLGQGPEFLIYFQGTGAADDSGLPNDRFFAVRPEGSVSTLKIQRTERGDSAVYLCASSSAVRTEAFFGQGTRLTVV.

This clone appeared a single time. The CDR3 sequence is CASSAGLYGYTF. The CDR3 nucleotides read TGTGCCAGCAGCGCAGGCCTCTATGGCTACACCTTC. The gene calls are TRBV7-2 and TRBJ1-2; D gene uncertain. The V end lost 5 bases, the J end lost 4 bases, and 8 bases lay between the germline ends. This CDR3 is 12 amino acids long. From germline, CDR1 is SGHTA and CDR2 FQGNSA.

The chain employs TRBV6-5 and TRBJ2-1; 13 bases map to TRBD2. The CDR3 contains 15 residues. V was pared by 6 bases and J by 4 bases, with 3 bases of the junction left unmatched. Germline CDR1 MNHEY, CDR2 SVGAGI. The CDR3 region is CASRKTSGGYNEQFF. The CDR3 DNA reads TGTGCCAGCAGGAAGACTAGCGGGGGGTACAATGAGCAGTTCTTC.

The genes are TRBV9 and TRBJ1-2; 7 nucleotides line up with TRBD1. With V trimmed by 0 bases and J by 5 bases, 4 bases remained unmatched. In germline, CDR1 is SGDLS, CDR2 YYNGEE. The CDR3 is 14 residues long. The CDR3 DNA is TGTGCCAGCAGCGTAGAGGGGGCGTATTATGGCTACACCTTC. It codes for CASSVEGAYYGYTF.

This clone was recorded only once. The chain uses TRBV9 and TRBJ1-1, with no clear D. Germline CDR1 and CDR2: SGDLS and YYNGEE. The CDR3 covers 12 residues. V was clipped by 3 bases and J by 5 bases, with 8 bases between them. CDR3 in amino acids: CASSGSGTEAFF. CDR3 DNA: TGTGCCAGCAGCGGGAGTGGTACTGAAGCTTTCTTT.

This chain uses TRBV7-9 with TRBJ1-6; 8 bases line up with TRBD1. After removal of 1 base from V and 1 base from J, the junction contained 9 bases not matched to a gene. The CDR3 loop spans 19 amino acids. CDR1 is SEHNR and CDR2 is FQNEAQ in the germline V gene (reference sequence). CDR3 nucleotides: TGTGCCAGCAGCTTAGGACAGGGGACTCTTCGGTCCTATAATTCACCCCTCCACTTT. Translating gives CASSLGQGTLRSYNSPLHF.

The rearrangement uses TRBV2 and TRBJ1-1; possibly TRBD1 for D (5 bases). Trimming took 2 bases from V and 11 from J, leaving 15 bases between them. The CDR3 has 13 amino acids. Per the germline V gene, CDR1 is SNHLY and CDR2 is FYNNEI. The chain's CDR3 is CASSEQGQGKAFF. The CDR3 nucleotides read TGTGCCAGCAGTGAACAAGGGCAGGGTAAGGCTTTCTTT. Combining the CDR3 with reference TRBV2 and TRBJ1-1 gives the whole variable domain EPEVTQTPSHQVTQMGQEVILRCVPISNHLYFYWYRQILGQKVEFLVSFYNNEISEKSEIFDDQFSVERPDGSNFTLKIRSTKLEDSAMYFCASSEQGQGKAFFGQGTRLTVV.

The chain uses TRBV4-2 and TRBJ2-7; TRBD1 matches at 7 bases. After removal of 1 base from V and 5 bases from J, the junction contained 11 bases not matched to a gene. Germline V gene sequence: CDR1 LGHNA, CDR2 YNFKEQ. The CDR3 runs to 16 residues. CDR3 bases: TGTGCCAGCAGCCAAGGGGGAGTAGGGGGCAGGGACGAGCAGTACTTC. It codes for CASSQGGVGGRDEQYF.

This rearrangement joins TRBV6-5 to TRBJ1-2, with 8 bases that match TRBD1. In germline, CDR1 is MNHEY, CDR2 SVGAGI. This CDR3 is built from 14 residues. The V and J ends lost 5 bases and 7 bases, in that order; junction bases with no gene match: 9. In DNA, the CDR3 is TGTGCCAGCAGTCCTGGACAGGGAAATGGTGGCTACACCTTC. It specifies CASSPGQGNGGYTF.

The chain is built from TRBV18 and TRBJ2-2; no clear D. In germline, CDR1 is KGHSH, CDR2 LQKENI. V lost 3 bases to trimming and J lost 6 bases, with 8 bases between them. The CDR3 contains 13 residues. DNA for the CDR3: TGTGCCAGCTCACCTATTCCCTCCGGGGAGCTGTTTTTT. This gives the protein CASSPIPSGELFF.

The chain joins TRBV4-1 to TRBJ1-2; 7 bases fit TRBD1. Looked up from germline, CDR1 is MGHRA and CDR2 is YSYEKL. The ends lost 6 bases at V and 3 bases at J; junction bases unmatched: 13. The CDR3 totals 16 residues. CDR3 nucleotide sequence: TGCGCCAGCAGGGATGAATTGACAGGGCCTCACTATGGCTACACCTTC. Protein: CASRDELTGPHYGYTF.

This chain uses TRBV6-1 with TRBJ1-1, with 7 nucleotides matching TRBD1. Per germline, CDR1 MNHNS and CDR2 SASEGT. The CDR3 totals 14 residues. The J segment lost 0 bases and the V segment lost 3 bases, leaving 1 base of the junction unmatched. CDR3 protein: CASSDGTVNTEAFF. The DNA of the CDR3 is TGTGCCAGCAGTGACGGGACAGTGAACACTGAAGCTTTCTTT.

J is TRBJ1-2 and V is TRBV19, with D tentatively TRBD1 (5 bases). The CDR3 is 13 residues long. Deletions cut 3 bases from V and 8 bases from J, with 13 bases between. Germline V lookup: CDR1 LNHDA, CDR2 SQIVND (reference sequence). The CDR3 region is CASSMIGAGGYTF. The DNA for the CDR3 is TGTGCCAGTAGTATGATAGGGGCCGGGGGCTACACCTTC.

This chain joins TRBV29-1 and TRBJ1-2; possible D gene TRBD1, 5 bases. CDR1 is SQVTM and CDR2 is ANQGSEA in the germline V gene. CDR3 size: 12 residues. Trimming stripped 7 bases from V and 7 bases from J, with 16 bases between. CDR3 in amino acids: CSAVRGVGGYTF. The DNA for the CDR3 is TGCAGCGCCGTGCGGGGGGTAGGTGGCTACACCTTC.

The V call is TRBV25-1, the J call TRBJ1-2; D call uncertain. Deletions cut 0 bases from V and 7 bases from J, with 3 bases between. CDR1 and CDR2 from the germline V gene are MGHDK and SYGVNS. The CDR3 has 11 amino acids. The CDR3 DNA follows: TGTGCCAGCAGTGAATACCGTGGCTACACCTTC. Translation: CASSEYRGYTF.

The chain joins TRBV7-9 to TRBJ2-1, with D perhaps matching TRBD2 (5 bases). CDR1 is SEHNR and CDR2 is FQNEAQ in the germline V gene (reference sequence). The CDR3 extends over 12 amino acids. Trimming shortened V by 2 bases and J by 7 bases, and 6 bases separated the two germline ends. In nucleotides, the CDR3 is TGTGCCAGCAGCTTATCGGGGAATGAGCAGTTCTTC. This translates into CASSLSGNEQFF.

This chain connects TRBV4-1 to TRBJ2-5, with TRBD1 matching 7 bases. CDR3 length: 14 amino acids. Germline lookup yields CDR1 MGHRA and CDR2 YSYEKL. The J segment lost 1 base and the V segment lost 2 bases, leaving 1 base of the junction unmatched. DNA of the CDR3: TGCGCCAGCAGCCAACACAGGGGCCAAGAGACCCAGTACTTC. Its protein product is CASSQHRGQETQYF.

The rearrangement links TRBV2 to TRBJ2-7, with 7 bases fitting TRBD1. The CDR3 spans 14 residues. The V segment lost 5 bases and the J segment 2 bases; nucleotides outside the gene matches: 6. Per germline, CDR1 SNHLY and CDR2 FYNNEI. The CDR3 nucleotides are TGTGCCAGCAGTACTCCGGGACAGACCTACGAGCAGTACTTC. This gives the protein CASSTPGQTYEQYF.